A selection of T cell receptor beta chains follows, all from one sample in a study of OX40 agonist ivuxolimab in advanced cancers. TCRdb's table, derived via immunoSEQ multiplex PCR, lists solely in-frame clones and lacks some. Found here are under 50,000 clones, approximately 80% of them singletons; the top ten hold under 15%. Sequenced material: CD4+ or CD8+ T cells sorted from blood, taken in a trial of the OX40 agonist ivuxolimab. The receptors originated from an adult with an advanced solid tumor such as melanoma, head and neck, liver or kidney cancer. Each CDR3 is given with its conserved first and last residue. A D gene is named only where the DNA matches it firmly. Size tells how often a clone was seen (once, few, many) or the class of an expanded clone, and some rows leave it out.

v_gene	d_gene	abundance	j_gene	CDR3aa	CDR3nt
TRBV10-3	-	-	TRBJ2-7	CAIGTDSYEQYF	TGTGCCATCGGGACGGACTCCTACGAGCAGTACTTC
TRBV6-1	TRBD1	-	TRBJ1-2	CASRDRGPYGYTF	TGTGCCAGCAGGGACAGGGGGCCCTATGGCTACACCTTC
TRBV6-5	-	-	TRBJ1-1	CASSPTGNTEAFF	TGTGCCAGCAGTCCGACGGGGAACACTGAAGCTTTCTTT
TRBV10-3	-	-	TRBJ2-1	CAISGSSASDEQFF	TGTGCCATCAGTGGTTCTAGCGCTAGCGATGAGCAGTTCTTC
TRBV28	TRBD1	-	TRBJ2-6	CASRAVGTAGANVLTF	TGTGCCAGCAGAGCTGTCGGGACAGCTGGGGCCAACGTCCTGACTTTC
TRBV9	TRBD2	medium-sized	TRBJ2-7	CASSVGEGPYEQYF	TGTGCCAGCAGCGTAGGGGAGGGCCCCTACGAGCAGTACTTC
TRBV2	TRBD2	once	TRBJ2-3	CASSLGGGTTDTQYF	TGTGCCAGCAGTCTCGGGGGGGGGACCACAGATACGCAGTATTTT
TRBV2	-	once	TRBJ2-2	CASSESFGELFF	TGTGCCAGCAGTGAATCCTTTGGGGAGCTGTTTTTT
TRBV18	-	-	TRBJ2-1	CASSPRGTVNEQFF	TGTGCCAGCTCACCACGCGGGACAGTCAATGAGCAGTTCTTC
TRBV5-1	TRBD1	once	TRBJ2-1	CASSATGQKDNEQFF	TGCGCCAGCAGCGCCACGGGACAGAAAGACAATGAGCAGTTCTTC
TRBV9	TRBD2	-	TRBJ2-7	CASSVGGLAGNYEQYF	TGTGCCAGCAGCGTAGGGGGACTAGCGGGAAACTACGAGCAGTACTTC
TRBV13	TRBD1	-	TRBJ2-7	CASSPEGTGREQYF	TGTGCCAGCAGCCCAGAAGGGACAGGCAGAGAGCAGTACTTC
TRBV29-1	-	-	TRBJ2-7	CSYSASSYEQYF	TGCAGCTACTCAGCCAGCTCCTACGAGCAGTACTTC
TRBV28	-	-	TRBJ1-5	CASRETGFRQPQHF	TGTGCCAGCAGGGAAACAGGCTTCCGGCAGCCCCAGCATTTT